This T cell receptor beta chain was sequenced during a study of cytomegalovirus exposure and HLA in healthy donors. Germline values: CDR1 MDHEN, CDR2 SYDVKM. CDR3 size: 18 residues. With V trimmed by 2 bases and J by 4 bases, 16 bases remained unmatched. Vbeta (60) and Jbeta (13) primers were used in the PCR. Assay used: immunoSEQ multiplex PCR; TCRdb lists only in-frame clones, some missing. The sample lists about 190,000 clones, around 81% occurring once. This chain connects TRBV28 to TRBJ2-5; 7 bases fit TRBD2. This clonotype originated in a woman in her 30s in good health and CMV-seronegative. The sample taken for sequencing was PBMCs. CDR3: CASSLTLRGGSWGETQYF. CDR3 bases: TGTGCCAGCAGTTTAACTTTGCGGGGAGGGAGTTGGGGAGAGACCCAGTACTTC.